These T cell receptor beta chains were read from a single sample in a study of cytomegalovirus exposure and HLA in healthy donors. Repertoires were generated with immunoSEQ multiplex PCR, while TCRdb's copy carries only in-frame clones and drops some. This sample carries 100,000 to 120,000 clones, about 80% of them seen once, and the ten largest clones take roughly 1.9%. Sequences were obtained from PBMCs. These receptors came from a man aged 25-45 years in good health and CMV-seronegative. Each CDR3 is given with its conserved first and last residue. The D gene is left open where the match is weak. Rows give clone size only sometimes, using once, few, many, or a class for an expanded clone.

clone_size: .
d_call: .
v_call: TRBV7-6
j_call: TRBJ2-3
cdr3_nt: TGTGCCAGCAGCCTTGCGGGGTCTGGGGTACCAGATACGCAGTATTTT
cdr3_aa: CASSLAGSGVPDTQYF

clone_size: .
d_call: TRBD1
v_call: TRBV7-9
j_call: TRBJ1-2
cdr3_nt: TGTGCCAGCAGCTTAGGACAGGGGGACGGCTACACCTTC
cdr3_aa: CASSLGQGDGYTF

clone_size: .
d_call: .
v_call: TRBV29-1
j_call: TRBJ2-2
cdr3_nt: TGCAGCGTTGAATTCGGACTTGGCACCGGGGAGCTGTTTTTT
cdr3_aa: CSVEFGLGTGELFF

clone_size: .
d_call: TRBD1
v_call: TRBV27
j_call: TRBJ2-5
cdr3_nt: TGTGCCAGCAGTCGTACAGGGGGCTGGACTGGGGAGACCCAGTACTTC
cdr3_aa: CASSRTGGWTGETQYF

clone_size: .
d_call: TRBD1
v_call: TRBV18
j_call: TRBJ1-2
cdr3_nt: TGTGCCAGCTCACCGACAGGGGGCGATCTAAACTATGGCTACACCTTC
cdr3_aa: CASSPTGGDLNYGYTF

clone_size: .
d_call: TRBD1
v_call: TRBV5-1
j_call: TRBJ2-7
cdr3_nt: TGCGCCAGCAGCACTGGGACAGGCAACTCCTACGAGCAGTACTTC
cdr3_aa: CASSTGTGNSYEQYF

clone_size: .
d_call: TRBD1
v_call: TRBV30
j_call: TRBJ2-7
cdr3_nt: TGTGCCTGGAGTGCCCGGCTCGGGACAGGGGGCTCGGCGCAGTACTTC
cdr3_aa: CAWSARLGTGGSAQYF

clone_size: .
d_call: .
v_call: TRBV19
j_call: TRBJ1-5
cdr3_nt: TGTGCCAGTAGTATTTCAGGGGCGGACAATCAGCCCCAGCATTTT
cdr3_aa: CASSISGADNQPQHF

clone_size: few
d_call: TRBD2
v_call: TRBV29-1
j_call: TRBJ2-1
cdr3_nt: TGCAGCGTTACTGGGACTAGCGCATTCAATGAGCAGTTCTTC
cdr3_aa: CSVTGTSAFNEQFF

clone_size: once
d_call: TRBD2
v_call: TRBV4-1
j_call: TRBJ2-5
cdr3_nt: TGCGCCAGCAGGCCTCTCAGCGGGAGTGGCGAAGAGACCCAGTACTTC
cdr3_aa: CASRPLSGSGEETQYF

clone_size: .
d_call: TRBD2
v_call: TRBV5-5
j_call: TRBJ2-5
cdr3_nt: TGTGCCAGCAGCCCTACCAGCGGGAGGGCCCGAGAGACCCAGTACTTC
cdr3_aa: CASSPTSGRARETQYF

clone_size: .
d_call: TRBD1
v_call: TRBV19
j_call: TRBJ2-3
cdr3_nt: TGTGCCAGTAGTACGACAGGGGTCCCCACAGATACGCAGTATTTT
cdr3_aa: CASSTTGVPTDTQYF

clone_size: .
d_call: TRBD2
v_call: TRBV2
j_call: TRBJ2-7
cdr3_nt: TGTGCCAGCGACAGACTAGCGTTGCAGTACTTC
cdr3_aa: CASDRLALQYF

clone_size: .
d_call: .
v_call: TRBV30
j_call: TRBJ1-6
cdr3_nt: TGTGCCTGGAGCTACAACCCCGGGGGGGCCCCAGTTTATAATTCACCCCTCCACTTT
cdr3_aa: CAWSYNPGGAPVYNSPLHF

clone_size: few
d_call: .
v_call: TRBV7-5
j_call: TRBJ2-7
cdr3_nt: TGTGCCAGAAGCCAGGAGGGAGTTCGGGACGAGCAGTACTTC
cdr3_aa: CARSQEGVRDEQYF

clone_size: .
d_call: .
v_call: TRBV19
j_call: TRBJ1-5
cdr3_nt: TGTGCCAGTAGCCCCCGCGTGGAGGAGCAGCCCCAGCATTTT
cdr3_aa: CASSPRVEEQPQHF

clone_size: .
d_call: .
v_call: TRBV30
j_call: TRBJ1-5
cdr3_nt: TGTGCCTGGAGTTATACATCTTATAGCAATCAGCCCCAGCATTTT
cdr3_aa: CAWSYTSYSNQPQHF

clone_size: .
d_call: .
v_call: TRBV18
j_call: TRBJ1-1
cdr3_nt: TGTGCCAGCTCACCAGGAACAGGGCGGACTGAAGCTTTCTTT
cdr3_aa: CASSPGTGRTEAFF

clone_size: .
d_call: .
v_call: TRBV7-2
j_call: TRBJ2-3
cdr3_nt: TGTGCCAGCAGCCACTCCCAGGGTCCAGATACGCAGTATTTT
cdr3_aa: CASSHSQGPDTQYF

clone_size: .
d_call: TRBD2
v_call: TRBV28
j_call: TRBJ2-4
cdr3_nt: TGTGCCAGCACGCGGATGGGGCTAGCGGGAGGAAACATTCAGTACTTC
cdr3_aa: CASTRMGLAGGNIQYF

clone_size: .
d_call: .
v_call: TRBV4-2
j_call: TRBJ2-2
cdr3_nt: TGTGCCAGCAGCCAAGGCGGTGGGAGCAACCGGGAGCTGTTTTTT
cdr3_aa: CASSQGGGSNRELFF

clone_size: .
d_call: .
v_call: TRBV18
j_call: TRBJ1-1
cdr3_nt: TGTGCCAGCTCACCCTACGATGAGAACACTGAAGCTTTCTTT
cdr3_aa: CASSPYDENTEAFF

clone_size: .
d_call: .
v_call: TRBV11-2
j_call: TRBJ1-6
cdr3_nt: TGTGCCAGCAGCTTATTCCAGGTGGCCGATTCACCCCTCCACTTT
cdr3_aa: CASSLFQVADSPLHF

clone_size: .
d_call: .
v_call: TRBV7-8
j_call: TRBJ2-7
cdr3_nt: TGTGCCAGCAGCTCGCCTGAGACTAGGGCTGGCGAGCAGTACTTC
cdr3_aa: CASSSPETRAGEQYF

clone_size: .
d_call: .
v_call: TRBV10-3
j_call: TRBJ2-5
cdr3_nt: TGTGCCATCAGTCCTACTACTGCTCGGGAGCGCCAAGAGACCCAGTACTTC
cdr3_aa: CAISPTTARERQETQYF

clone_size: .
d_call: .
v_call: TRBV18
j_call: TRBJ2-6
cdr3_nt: TGTGCCAGCTCACTAGCCTCTGGGGCCAACGTCCTGACTTTC
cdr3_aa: CASSLASGANVLTF

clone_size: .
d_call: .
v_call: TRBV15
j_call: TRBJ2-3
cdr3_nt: TGTGCCACCAGTATTCCTAGCACCCCAGATACGCAGTATTTT
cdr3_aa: CATSIPSTPDTQYF

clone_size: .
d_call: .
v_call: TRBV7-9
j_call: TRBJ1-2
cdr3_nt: TGTGCCAGCAGATCCCCGGGACATTTCTATGGCTACACCTTC
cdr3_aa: CASRSPGHFYGYTF

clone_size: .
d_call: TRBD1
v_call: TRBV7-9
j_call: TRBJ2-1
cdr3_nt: TGTGCCAGCAGCTTAGGACTGGACAGGCTAGGGCAGTTCTTC
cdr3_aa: CASSLGLDRLGQFF